This T cell receptor delta chain was identified in a study of Vδ1+ human thymocytes. Thymocytes were sorted as CD3+ TCRVdelta1+ TCRVdelta2- after alphabeta T cell depletion. Sequences come from RNA converted to cDNA by reverse transcription. The CDR3 regions were amplified by multiplex PCR from V-gene primers to a constant-region primer. TCRdb reprocessed the multiplex PCR reads using CATT. The sample includes 45,000 to 60,000 delta-chain clones, about a sixth seen only once; the top ten take 0.5%. J lost 7 bases, V lost 2 bases, and 3 bases had no gene match. Germline lookup yields CDR1 TSWWSYY and CDR2 QGS. The CDR3 has 14 residues. Notes on the study in general: In the thymus, TRG and TRD repertoires looked highly polyclonal with Gaussian CDR3 lengths.

Points on this clone: What it binds is not known.

Material for sequencing was Vdelta1+ gamma-delta thymocytes from the thymus. Subset here: FACS-sorted CD3+ TCRalphabeta- TCRVdelta1+ TCRVdelta2- thymocytes. The rearrangement uses TRDV1 and TRDJ1, with TRDD3 identical over 11 bases. This TCR came from a boy in the first two years of life who had congenital heart surgery. The CDR3 spells CALGEWGIRVKLIF. Here the CDR3 DNA reads TGTGCTCTTGGGGAATGGGGGATACGAGTTAAACTCATCTTT.